This TCR beta chain is from a study of blood T cells in healthy people across ages. A second PCR, run for roughly 7 to 11 cycles, used a sample-barcoded 5' primer plus a J-beta primer mix. TCRdb re-derived calls from the 5' RACE reads in MiXCR, one entry per CDR3 protein. The sample includes over a million distinct CDR3 sequences, 42% seen only once; the top ten take approximately 4%. General observations from the study: It was not known whether donors were CMV positive (a possible confounder of expanded clonotype changes). Estimates of total diversity, which came from one million sequenced T cells, were considered to be underestimates. Unsorted PBMC material precluded a definitive naive versus antigen-experienced comparison. Older age went with lower TCR beta diversity per million T cells, in a roughly linear way.

On this clonotype: Its antigen is undetermined.

The CDR3 is made up of 15 amino acids. With 4 bases clipped from V and 5 bases from J, the junction kept 8 bases outside the gene matches. Germline V gene sequence: CDR1 SNHLY, CDR2 FYNNEI. The rearrangement uses TRBV2 and TRBJ2-1, with 7 bases lining up with TRBD1. This receptor was obtained from a woman in her late teens or twenties in good health. The sequenced sample was blood. DNA for the CDR3: TGTGCCAGCAGTGTAATGGGGACAGACAACAATGAGCAGTTCTTC. This encodes CASSVMGTDNNEQFF. The full variable domain, with the rest looked up from reference TRBV2 and TRBJ2-1, is EPEVTQTPSHQVTQMGQEVILRCVPISNHLYFYWYRQILGQKVEFLVSFYNNEISEKSEIFDDQFSVERPDGSNFTLKIRSTKLEDSAMYFCASSVMGTDNNEQFFGPGTRLTVL.